The 10 T cell receptor beta chains below all came from one sample that was sequenced in a study of tumor-infiltrating lymphocytes in localized non-small cell lung cancer. Sequencing was performed with immunoSEQ multiplex PCR; in TCRdb, only in-frame clones are kept and a portion is missing. The sample has some 21,000 clones, 60% to 80% seen once. Material: lung tumor tissue. Receptors were obtained from a human donor with non-small cell lung cancer.

J is TRBJ2-5 and V is TRBV7-8; 9 bases agree with TRBD2. Per germline, CDR1 SGHVS and CDR2 FQNEAQ. The CDR3 loop spans 16 amino acids. V dropped 5 bases and J dropped 0; count of bases not matched to a gene: 7. CDR3 DNA sequence: TGTGCCAGCAGCCAAGGACTAGCGAGATACCAAGAGACCCAGTACTTC. This codes for CASSQGLARYQETQYF.

The gene calls are TRBV30 and TRBJ2-4; D is unclear. V was cut by 0 bases and J by 6 bases, with 6 bases left in between. This CDR3 is 12 amino acids long. Germline lookup yields CDR1 GTSNPN and CDR2 SVGIG (reference sequence). The CDR3, as DNA: TGTGCCTGGAGTGTTCTCGGAAACATTCAGTACTTC. Its protein product is CAWSVLGNIQYF.

This chain uses TRBV28 with TRBJ1-5; possible D gene TRBD1, 5 bases. The CDR3 loop spans 17 amino acids. Germline CDR1 and CDR2: MDHEN and SYDVKM. Trimming removed 3 bases at V and 0 bases at J, with 15 bases between. CDR3 sequence: CASSFIAGHNSNQPQHF. The CDR3 nucleotides are TGTGCCAGCAGTTTCATTGCCGGACATAATAGCAATCAGCCCCAGCATTTT.

The V and J genes are TRBV27 and TRBJ2-7; no clear D gene. The germline V gene encodes CDR1 MNHEY and CDR2 SMNVEV (reference sequence). Trimming shortened V by 5 bases and J by 0 bases, and 14 bases separated the two germline ends. This CDR3 is built from 15 residues. The CDR3 nucleotides read TGTGCCAGCAGTCCGACCCACATGATCTCCTACGAGCAGTACTTC. Residues: CASSPTHMISYEQYF.

Worth noting for this clone: One junction end does not reproduce the germline sequence, and a read error may be involved. The V call is TRBV7-2, the J call TRBJ1-2, with D hard to call. This CDR3 contains 10 residues. Germline V gene sequence: CDR1 SGHTA, CDR2 FQGNSA. For the CDR3, the DNA is TGTGCCAGCAGCTTAGCGGACGGGGACTTC. Protein product: CASSLADGDF.

This clone was detected a few times. This chain joins TRBV5-1 and TRBJ2-1, with D possibly TRBD2 on 7 matching bases. CDR1 is SGHRS and CDR2 is YFSETQ in the germline V gene. The CDR3 is 15 residues long. V was pared by 4 bases and J by 3 bases, with 14 bases between. CDR3 coding DNA: TGCGCCAGCAGCCCCAGCGGGACAATCTACAATGAGCAGTTCTTC. This translates into CASSPSGTIYNEQFF.

The rearrangement uses TRBV7-8 and TRBJ2-1; D is undetermined. CDR3 length: 15 residues. CDR1 SGHVS and CDR2 FQNEAQ come from the germline V gene. The V gene lost 2 bases and the J gene lost 7 bases, with 15 bases spanning the gap. In DNA, the CDR3 is TGTGCCAGCAGCTTAAGGGCCCTAGGTCGGAATGAGCAGTTCTTC. It encodes CASSLRALGRNEQFF. Full variable domain (missing parts from reference TRBV7-8 and TRBJ2-1): GAGVSQSPRYKVAKRGQDVALRCDPISGHVSLFWYQQALGQGPEFLTYFQNEAQLDKSGLPSDRFFAERPEGSVSTLKIQRTQQEDSAVYLCASSLRALGRNEQFFGPGTRLTVL.

V gene TRBV7-9 combines with J gene TRBJ2-5, with D possibly TRBD2 on 5 matching bases. Per germline, CDR1 SEHNR and CDR2 FQNEAQ (reference sequence). The V and J ends lost 1 base and 2 bases respectively, with 17 bases between them. This CDR3 region has 17 residues. CDR3: CASSLGERLWEQETQYF. The CDR3 DNA follows: TGTGCCAGCAGCTTAGGGGAGCGGTTGTGGGAACAAGAGACCCAGTACTTC. Variable domain in full (rest from reference TRBV7-9 and TRBJ2-5): DTGVSQNPRHKITKRGQNVTFRCDPISEHNRLYWYRQTLGQGPEFLTYFQNEAQLEKSRLLSDRFSAERPKGSFSTLEIQRTEQGDSAMYLCASSLGERLWEQETQYFGPGTRLLVL.

This clone was counted a few times. The V call is TRBV14, the J call TRBJ2-1, with unresolved D. The CDR3 has 11 residues. Germline V gene lookup returns CDR1 SGHDN and CDR2 FVKESK. V lost 3 bases and J lost 7, with 4 bases in between. CDR3 protein: CASSQVNEQFF. The CDR3 DNA reads TGTGCCAGCAGCCAGGTAAATGAGCAGTTCTTC.

This clone ranks as medium-sized. The chain uses TRBV5-1 and TRBJ2-7; weak D call: TRBD1 (6 bases). The CDR3 consists of 15 residues. Germline V gene lookup returns CDR1 SGHRS and CDR2 YFSETQ. Trimming took off 4 bases at V and 0 bases at J, with 14 bases between the two ends. The CDR3 bases are TGCGCCAGCAGCCAAAACACAGGGCCCTCCTACGAGCAGTACTTC. This codes for CASSQNTGPSYEQYF.